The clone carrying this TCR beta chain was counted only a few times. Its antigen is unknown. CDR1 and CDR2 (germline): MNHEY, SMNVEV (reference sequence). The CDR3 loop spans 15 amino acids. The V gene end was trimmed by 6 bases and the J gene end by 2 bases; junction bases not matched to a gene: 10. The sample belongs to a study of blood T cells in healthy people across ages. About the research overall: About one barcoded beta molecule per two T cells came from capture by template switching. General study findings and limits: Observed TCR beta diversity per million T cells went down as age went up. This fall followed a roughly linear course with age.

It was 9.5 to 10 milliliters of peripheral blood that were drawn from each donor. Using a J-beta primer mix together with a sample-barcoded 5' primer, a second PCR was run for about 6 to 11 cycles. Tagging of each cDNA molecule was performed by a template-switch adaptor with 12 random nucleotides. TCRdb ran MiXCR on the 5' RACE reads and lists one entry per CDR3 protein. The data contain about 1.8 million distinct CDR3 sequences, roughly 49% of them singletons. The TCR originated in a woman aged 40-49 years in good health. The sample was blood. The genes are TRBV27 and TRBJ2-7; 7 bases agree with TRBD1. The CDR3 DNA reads TGTGCCAGCAGCCGGGCCCGACAGGGACCCTACGAGCAGTACTTC. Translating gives CASSRARQGPYEQYF.